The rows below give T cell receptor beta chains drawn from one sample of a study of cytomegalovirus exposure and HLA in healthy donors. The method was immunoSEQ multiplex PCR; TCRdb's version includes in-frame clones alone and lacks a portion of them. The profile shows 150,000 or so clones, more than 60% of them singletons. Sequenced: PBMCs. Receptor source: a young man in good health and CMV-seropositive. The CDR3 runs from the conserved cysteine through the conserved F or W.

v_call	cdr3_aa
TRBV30	CAFPGQGGETQYF
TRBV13	CASSSDGTSGNNEQFF
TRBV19	CASRWRPQLYSNQPQHF
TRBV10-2	CASRDSKETQYF
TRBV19	CASRVQASGRGELFF
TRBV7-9	CASSQGQPNGAFF
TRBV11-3	CASSPGQLQYF
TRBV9	CASSGLTGGDGNTIYF
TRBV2	CASSFETGRQPQHF
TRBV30	CAWSQGLSTVGEAQYF
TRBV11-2	CASSLAPVIRAGLSYEQYF
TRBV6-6	CASSYSGDRHNQPQHF
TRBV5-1	CASSLTGDIQPQHF
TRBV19	CASSIDSGSVDTQYF
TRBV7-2	CASSARDRGNGYTF
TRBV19	CASSINYPSGNTIYF
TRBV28	CASRPYLETEAFF
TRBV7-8	CASRKGGTVQETQYF
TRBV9	CASSGSGSSTDTQYF
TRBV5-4	CASSDGTGWNEQFF